Listed below are T cell receptor beta chains from one sample, sequenced in a study of blood T cells in healthy people across ages. TCRdb reanalysed the 5' RACE reads using MiXCR and keeps one entry per CDR3 protein. The repertoire holds roughly 1.9 million distinct CDR3 sequences, around 42% seen once, with roughly 24% in the top ten. Specimen: blood. These receptors all come from a human donor in good health. The CDR3 runs from the conserved cysteine through the conserved F or W. The D gene is left open where the match is weak. Expanded clones get a size class; other rows say once, few or many, or leave the size out.

size: .
V: TRBV5-1
J: TRBJ2-7
D: .
CDR3: CASSAPGLQGTKQYF
DNA: TGCGCCAGCAGCGCGCCGGGACTTCAGGGTACGAAGCAGTACTTC

size: .
V: TRBV3-1
J: TRBJ1-2
D: .
CDR3: CASSSTPTVYGYTF
DNA: TGTGCCAGCAGCTCGACACCGACTGTCTATGGCTACACCTTC

size: .
V: TRBV19
J: TRBJ2-3
D: TRBD1
CDR3: CASRGPGGPRTDTQYF
DNA: TGTGCCAGTAGGGGCCCAGGGGGTCCTCGCACAGATACGCAGTATTTT

size: .
V: TRBV28
J: TRBJ1-2
D: .
CDR3: CASSGLSGTGYGYTF
DNA: TGTGCCAGCAGTGGCTTATCCGGGACGGGGTATGGCTACACCTTC

size: .
V: TRBV6-5
J: TRBJ1-2
D: TRBD1
CDR3: CASSRDRGRDTF
DNA: TGTGCCAGCAGCCGGGACAGGGGGCGGGACACCTTC

size: many
V: TRBV10-3
J: TRBJ2-5
D: .
CDR3: CAISEEEIGTQYF
DNA: TGTGCCATCAGTGAGGAGGAAATTGGAACCCAGTACTTC

size: .
V: TRBV11-1
J: TRBJ2-7
D: TRBD1
CDR3: CASSPGQGMDEQYF
DNA: TGTGCCAGCAGCCCGGGACAGGGTATGGACGAGCAGTACTTC

size: few
V: TRBV7-9
J: TRBJ2-1
D: .
CDR3: CASSTGRASYNEQFF
DNA: TGTGCCAGCAGCACCGGTCGTGCGTCCTACAATGAGCAGTTCTTC

size: few
V: TRBV5-1
J: TRBJ1-2
D: .
CDR3: CASSRVGGSKHYTF
DNA: TGCGCCAGCAGCCGGGTTGGGGGCTCGAAACACTACACCTTC

size: .
V: TRBV7-9
J: TRBJ2-7
D: TRBD1
CDR3: CASSKASGGPYEQYF
DNA: TGTGCCAGCAGCAAAGCGTCAGGGGGACCTTACGAGCAGTACTTC

size: .
V: TRBV7-2
J: TRBJ2-7
D: TRBD1
CDR3: CASSQNRGRWEQYF
DNA: TGTGCCAGCAGCCAAAACAGGGGACGTTGGGAGCAGTACTTC

size: .
V: TRBV5-1
J: TRBJ2-7
D: .
CDR3: CASSLVGSAHYEQYF
DNA: TGCGCCAGCAGCTTGGTTGGATCTGCGCACTACGAGCAGTACTTC

size: .
V: TRBV29-1
J: TRBJ1-2
D: .
CDR3: CSVLAGSYGYTF
DNA: TGCAGCGTTCTGGCAGGGAGCTATGGCTACACCTTC

size: few
V: TRBV7-2
J: TRBJ1-2
D: .
CDR3: CASSPGTPQYYGYTF
DNA: TGTGCCAGCAGCCCGGGGACCCCTCAGTACTATGGCTACACCTTC

size: .
V: TRBV28
J: TRBJ2-1
D: .
CDR3: CASSLGTGKSYNEQFF
DNA: TGTGCCAGCAGTTTAGGAACAGGGAAATCCTACAATGAGCAGTTCTTC

size: few
V: TRBV29-1
J: TRBJ1-2
D: .
CDR3: CSVVLNYGCTF
DNA: .

size: few
V: TRBV29-1
J: TRBJ1-5
D: TRBD1
CDR3: CSVRGTGSNQPQHF
DNA: TGCAGCGTCCGAGGGACAGGGAGCAATCAGCCCCAGCATTTT

size: once
V: TRBV6-6
J: TRBJ1-2
D: .
CDR3: CASREGGGNYGYTF
DNA: TGTGCCAGCAGAGAAGGGGGGGGGAACTATGGCTACACCTTC

size: .
V: TRBV7-2
J: TRBJ1-4
D: TRBD1
CDR3: CASSPTGGLSYNEKLFF
DNA: TGTGCCAGCAGTCCTACAGGGGGTTTGTCCTATAATGAAAAACTGTTTTTT

size: .
V: TRBV15
J: TRBJ2-3
D: .
CDR3: CATSRDGEGAQYF
DNA: TGTGCCACCAGCAGAGATGGAGAAGGGGCGCAGTATTTT

size: .
V: TRBV7-2
J: TRBJ2-1
D: TRBD1
CDR3: CASSLAWDRVSYNEQFF
DNA: TGTGCCAGCAGCTTAGCTTGGGACAGGGTGTCCTACAATGAGCAGTTCTTC

size: .
V: TRBV29-1
J: TRBJ2-5
D: .
CDR3: CSVEGQSLHQKETQYF
DNA: TGCAGCGTTGAGGGGCAGTCCCTACACCAGAAAGAGACCCAGTACTTC

size: .
V: TRBV12-3/TRBV12-4
J: TRBJ2-1
D: TRBD2
CDR3: CASSPPAGTSGTYNEQFF
DNA: TGTGCCAGCAGTCCTCCAGCCGGGACTAGCGGAACCTACAATGAGCAGTTCTTC

size: .
V: TRBV4-3
J: TRBJ2-5
D: TRBD2
CDR3: CAGNQDITGGGPQETQYF
DNA: TGCGCCGGCAACCAAGACATAACGGGCGGGGGGCCCCAAGAGACCCAGTACTTC

size: once
V: TRBV18
J: TRBJ2-5
D: TRBD2
CDR3: CASSPPSGLGGTQYF
DNA: TGTGCCAGCTCACCACCGAGCGGACTAGGAGGGACCCAGTACTTC

size: few
V: TRBV6-2/TRBV6-3
J: TRBJ1-2
D: .
CDR3: CASRERGGNYGYTF
DNA: TGTGCCAGCAGAGAAAGGGGCGGCAACTATGGCTACACCTTC

size: .
V: TRBV27
J: TRBJ2-1
D: .
CDR3: CAGSSSGQGANERFF
DNA: .

size: .
V: TRBV7-9
J: TRBJ2-5
D: .
CDR3: CASSSGTVRQETQYF
DNA: TGTGCCAGCAGCTCCGGGACGGTACGCCAAGAGACCCAGTACTTC

size: few
V: TRBV4-3
J: TRBJ1-2
D: .
CDR3: CASSPGHEGSYGYTF
DNA: TGCGCCAGCAGCCCAGGGCATGAGGGATCCTATGGCTACACCTTC

size: few
V: TRBV7-2
J: TRBJ2-3
D: .
CDR3: CASSFFFRGSYSTDTQYF
DNA: TGTGCCAGCAGCTTCTTTTTTCGGGGCTCTTATAGCACAGATACGCAGTATTTT

size: few
V: TRBV12-5
J: TRBJ1-5
D: TRBD1
CDR3: CASGLGWGAGGDQPQHF
DNA: TGTGCTAGTGGTTTGGGTTGGGGGGCAGGGGGTGATCAGCCCCAGCATTTT

size: few
V: TRBV20-1
J: TRBJ2-7
D: .
CDR3: CSARDAIGALYEQYF
DNA: TGCAGTGCTAGAGACGCAATAGGTGCGCTCTACGAGCAGTACTTC

size: .
V: TRBV28
J: TRBJ1-1
D: TRBD1
CDR3: CASSLMTGIYTEAFF
DNA: TGTGCCAGCAGTTTAATGACAGGGATTTACACTGAAGCTTTCTTT

size: .
V: TRBV20-1
J: TRBJ1-1
D: .
CDR3: CSAPTSANTEAFF
DNA: TGCAGTGCACCTACCTCCGCGAACACTGAAGCTTTCTTT

size: few
V: TRBV20-1
J: TRBJ1-1
D: .
CDR3: CSARDLIVTTAFF
DNA: TGCAGTGCTAGAGATTTAATTGTAACAACAGCTTTCTTT

size: .
V: TRBV27
J: TRBJ1-2
D: TRBD1
CDR3: CASRQGGGRFNYGYTF
DNA: TGTGCCAGCAGACAGGGGGGGGGGCGCTTTAACTATGGCTACACCTTC

size: .
V: TRBV6-6
J: TRBJ1-3
D: .
CDR3: CASKDSGNTIYF
DNA: TGTGCCAGCAAAGACTCTGGAAACACCATATATTTT

size: .
V: TRBV7-9
J: TRBJ2-7
D: .
CDR3: CASRSLGASYEQYF
DNA: TGTGCCAGCAGGTCGTTGGGGGCCTCCTACGAGCAGTACTTC

size: .
V: TRBV7-9
J: TRBJ2-5
D: TRBD1
CDR3: CASSTSVGQQETQYF
DNA: TGTGCCAGCAGCACGAGTGTGGGACAGCAAGAGACCCAGTACTTC

size: .
V: TRBV20-1
J: TRBJ2-3
D: TRBD2
CDR3: CSARSPGLAAEYF
DNA: TGCAGTGCTAGATCCCCCGGGCTAGCGGCAGAGTATTTT

size: many
V: TRBV6-6
J: TRBJ2-1
D: .
CDR3: CASSYSTGQQFF
DNA: TGTGCCAGCAGTTACTCGACGGGACAGCAGTTCTTC

size: many
V: TRBV7-3
J: TRBJ2-5
D: .
CDR3: CASSWDPQETQYF
DNA: TGTGCCAGCAGCTGGGACCCCCAAGAGACCCAGTACTTC

size: .
V: TRBV12-3/TRBV12-4
J: TRBJ2-5
D: TRBD1
CDR3: CASSPPRTGEETQYF
DNA: TGTGCCAGCAGCCCCCCCAGGACAGGGGAAGAGACCCAGTACTTC

size: many
V: TRBV20-1
J: TRBJ2-7
D: .
CDR3: CSARDFGGPSYEQYF
DNA: TGCAGTGCTAGAGATTTTGGGGGTCCCTCCTACGAGCAGTACTTC

size: few
V: TRBV5-1
J: TRBJ2-7
D: TRBD1
CDR3: CASSLLGQGEFISEQYF
DNA: TGCGCCAGCAGCTTGTTGGGGCAGGGGGAATTTATCAGCGAGCAGTACTTC

size: few
V: TRBV27
J: TRBJ2-7
D: .
CDR3: CASSLIPQPPYSYEQYF
DNA: TGTGCCAGCAGTCTCATCCCTCAGCCGCCTTACTCCTACGAGCAGTACTTC

size: once
V: TRBV20-1
J: TRBJ2-2
D: TRBD1
CDR3: CSARGQLSTGELFF
DNA: TGCAGTGCCCGGGGACAGTTGAGCACCGGGGAGCTGTTTTTT

size: .
V: TRBV6-5
J: TRBJ2-7
D: TRBD1
CDR3: CASSGGTGGTYEQYF
DNA: TGTGCCAGCAGTGGGGGGACAGGGGGTACCTACGAGCAGTACTTC

size: once
V: TRBV7-3
J: TRBJ2-3
D: .
CDR3: CVSSFPPSTDTQYF
DNA: TGTGTCAGCAGCTTTCCCCCCAGCACAGATACGCAGTATTTT

size: few
V: TRBV7-9
J: TRBJ2-3
D: TRBD2
CDR3: CASSLGFETAGETQYF
DNA: TGTGCCAGCAGCTTAGGCTTTGAAACGGCGGGGGAGACCCAGTATTTT

size: .
V: TRBV7-8
J: TRBJ1-1
D: .
CDR3: CASSPTDSMNTEAFF
DNA: TGTGCCAGCAGCCCAACGGACAGCATGAACACTGAAGCTTTCTTT

size: few
V: TRBV9
J: TRBJ1-1
D: .
CDR3: CASSEGGRSTEAFF
DNA: TGTGCCAGCAGCGAGGGGGGACGGAGCACTGAAGCTTTCTTT

size: .
V: TRBV20-1
J: TRBJ2-7
D: TRBD2
CDR3: CSARPGLADYEQYF
DNA: TGCAGTGCTAGGCCGGGACTAGCTGATTACGAGCAGTACTTC

size: few
V: TRBV9
J: TRBJ2-1
D: TRBD2
CDR3: CASSPMGAGGVYNEQFF
DNA: TGTGCCAGCAGCCCCATGGGGGCGGGGGGGGTTTACAATGAGCAGTTCTTC